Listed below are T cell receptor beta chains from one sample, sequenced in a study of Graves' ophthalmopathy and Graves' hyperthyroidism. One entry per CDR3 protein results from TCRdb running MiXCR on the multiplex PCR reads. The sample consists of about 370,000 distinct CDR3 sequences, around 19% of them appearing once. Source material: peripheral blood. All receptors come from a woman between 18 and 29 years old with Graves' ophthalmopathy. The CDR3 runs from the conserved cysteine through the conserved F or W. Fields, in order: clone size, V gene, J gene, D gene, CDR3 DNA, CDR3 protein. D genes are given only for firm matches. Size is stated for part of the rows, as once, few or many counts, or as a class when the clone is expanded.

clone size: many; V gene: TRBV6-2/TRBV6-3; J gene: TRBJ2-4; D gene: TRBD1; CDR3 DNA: TGTGCCAGCAGCTTCAGGGGGAACATTCAGTACTTC; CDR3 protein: CASSFRGNIQYF
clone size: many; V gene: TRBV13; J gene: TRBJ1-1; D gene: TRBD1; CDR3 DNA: TGTGCCAGCAGCACTCGGGGGACAGGGAACACTGAAGCTTTCTTT; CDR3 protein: CASSTRGTGNTEAFF
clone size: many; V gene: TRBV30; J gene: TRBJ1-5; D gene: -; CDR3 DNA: TGTGCCTGGAGTGTACACTCGAACCCGGCCATTCGGAATCAGCCCCAGCATTTT; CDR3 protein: CAWSVHSNPAIRNQPQHF
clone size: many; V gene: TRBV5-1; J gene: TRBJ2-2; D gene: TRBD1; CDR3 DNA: TGCGCCAGCGGACAGGGTATTGGCGGGGAGCTGTTTTTT; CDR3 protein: CASGQGIGGELFF
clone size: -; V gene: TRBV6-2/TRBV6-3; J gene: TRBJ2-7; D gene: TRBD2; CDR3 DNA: TGTGCCAGCAGTTACTCCTTCGGGGTCCGGACTAGCGACTACGAGCAGTACTTC; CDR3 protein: CASSYSFGVRTSDYEQYF
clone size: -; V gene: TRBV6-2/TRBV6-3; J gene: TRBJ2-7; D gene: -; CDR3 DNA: TGTGCCAGCAGTTTGAGGGGGGCAGAGCAGTACTTC; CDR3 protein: CASSLRGAEQYF
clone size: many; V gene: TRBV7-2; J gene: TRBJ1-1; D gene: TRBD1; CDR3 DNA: TGTGCCAGCAGCCGGGACAGGGCGGTCAGCACTGAAGCTTTCTTT; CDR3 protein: CASSRDRAVSTEAFF
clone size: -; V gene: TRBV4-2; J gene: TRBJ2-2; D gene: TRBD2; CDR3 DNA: TGTGCCAGCAGCCACCTACTAGCGGGAGGGCCCGCGACCGGGGAGCTGTTTTTT; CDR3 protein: CASSHLLAGGPATGELFF
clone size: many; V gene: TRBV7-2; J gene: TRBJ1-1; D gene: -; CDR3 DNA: TGTGCCAGCAGAAATTTCGGACAGACCCCTGGCACTGAAGCTTTCTTT; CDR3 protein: CASRNFGQTPGTEAFF
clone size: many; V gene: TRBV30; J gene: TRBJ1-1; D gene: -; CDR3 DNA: TGTGCCTGGAGGATGACAGGACTTTTCGCTGAAGCTTTCTTT; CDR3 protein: CAWRMTGLFAEAFF
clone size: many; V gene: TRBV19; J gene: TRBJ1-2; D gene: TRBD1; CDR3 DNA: TGTGCCAGTAGCTTCACCCGGGACAGGGGTTATGGCTACACCTTC; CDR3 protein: CASSFTRDRGYGYTF
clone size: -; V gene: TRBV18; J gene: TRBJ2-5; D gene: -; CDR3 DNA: TGTGCCAGCTCTCACGCAGACTTACGAGAGACCCAGTACTTC; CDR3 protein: CASSHADLRETQYF
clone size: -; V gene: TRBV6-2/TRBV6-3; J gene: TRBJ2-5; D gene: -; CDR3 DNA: TGTGCCAGCAGTTACATGTCGTCAGGCGGAGAGACCCAGTACTTC; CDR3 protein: CASSYMSSGGETQYF
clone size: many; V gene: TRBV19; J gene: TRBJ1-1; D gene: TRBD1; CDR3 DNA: TGTGCCAGTAGTACCACAGGGGAGGCTTTCTTT; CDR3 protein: CASSTTGEAFF
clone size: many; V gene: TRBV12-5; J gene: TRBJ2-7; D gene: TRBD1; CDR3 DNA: TGTGCTAGTCCGCCGGGGACAGGGGACTACGAGCAGTACTTC; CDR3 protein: CASPPGTGDYEQYF
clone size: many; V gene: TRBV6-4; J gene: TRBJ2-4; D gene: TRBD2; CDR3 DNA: TGTGCCAGCAGTGAGCTGGAGCTAGCGGCTACTTTAGCCAAAAACATTCAGTACTTC; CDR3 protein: CASSELELAATLAKNIQYF
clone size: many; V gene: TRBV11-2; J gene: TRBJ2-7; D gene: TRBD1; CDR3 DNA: TGTGCCAGCAGCTTAGGCCTTGACAGGGTTTACGAGCAGTACTTC; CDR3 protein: CASSLGLDRVYEQYF
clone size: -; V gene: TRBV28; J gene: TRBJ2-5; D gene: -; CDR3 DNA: TGTGCCAGCAGTTTGGTTCCTAGGGCAGAGACCCAGTACTTC; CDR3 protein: CASSLVPRAETQYF
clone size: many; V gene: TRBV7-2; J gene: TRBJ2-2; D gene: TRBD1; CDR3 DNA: TGTGCCAGCAGCCCCCCACAGGGGGCGTCCGGGGAGCTGTTTTTT; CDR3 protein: CASSPPQGASGELFF